This T cell receptor (beta chain) was profiled in a study of T cell responses to AZD1222 COVID-19 vaccine. TCRdb keeps only in-frame clones here, not all; method: immunoSEQ multiplex PCR. In the table there are some 120,000 clones, 75% to 90% of which are singletons. This CDR3 has 13 residues. Trimming took 4 bases from V and 1 from J, leaving 7 bases between them. Germline V gene data show CDR1 as LNHDA and CDR2 as SQIVND (reference sequence). This receptor was taken from an adult in good health. The genes are TRBV19 and TRBJ1-1; D is unresolved. Sample: peripheral blood, taken on day 0 of AZD1222 vaccination. The CDR3 DNA is TGTGCCAGTAGTACAGGAGGGAACACTGAAGCTTTCTTT. Its protein is CASSTGGNTEAFF.